The present T cell receptor beta chain was sequenced within a study of cytomegalovirus exposure and HLA in healthy donors. Overall study results and limits: A reported reduction in N-insertions relative to the approximately 670-donor mean was seen in an Asian-associated ancestry cluster in a later analysis. TCR beta chains numbering some 160 were designated cytomegalovirus-associated.

Note on this clone: The target antigen is unknown.

CDR3 length: 17 residues. Per germline, CDR1 MDHEN and CDR2 SYDVKM. The trim removed 4 bases at V and 0 bases at J, leaving 8 bases unmatched. The primer mix had 60 Vbeta and 13 Jbeta primers. Measured with immunoSEQ multiplex PCR; TCRdb has only the in-frame clones, and not every one. Of about 160,000 clones listed, around 80% were seen once; the top ten hold roughly 7.5%. This receptor was identified in a woman under 40 in good health and CMV-seropositive. Sequenced sample: PBMCs. The gene calls are TRBV28 and TRBJ1-5, with 8 nucleotides matching TRBD1. CDR3 coding DNA: TGTGCCAGCAGTTCCGTCCGGGACAGGTTTAGCAATCAGCCCCAGCATTTT. Translating gives CASSSVRDRFSNQPQHF.